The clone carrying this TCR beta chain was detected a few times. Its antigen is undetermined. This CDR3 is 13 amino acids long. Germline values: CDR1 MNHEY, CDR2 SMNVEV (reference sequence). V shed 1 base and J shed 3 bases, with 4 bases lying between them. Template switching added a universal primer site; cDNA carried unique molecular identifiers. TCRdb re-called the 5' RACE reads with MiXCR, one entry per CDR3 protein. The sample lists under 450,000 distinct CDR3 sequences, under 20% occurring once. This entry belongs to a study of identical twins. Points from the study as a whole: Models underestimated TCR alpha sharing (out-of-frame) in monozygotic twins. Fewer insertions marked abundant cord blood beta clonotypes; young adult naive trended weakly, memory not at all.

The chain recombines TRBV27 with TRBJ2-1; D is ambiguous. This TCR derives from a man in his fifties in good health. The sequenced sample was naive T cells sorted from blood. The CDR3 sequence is CASSLYRYNEQFF. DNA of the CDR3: TGTGCCAGCAGTTTATACCGCTACAATGAGCAGTTCTTC.